This T cell receptor (beta chain) was obtained from a study of cytotoxic CD8 clonotypes in ibrutinib-treated CLL. At the level of the study: Response specimens were obtained following a median treatment duration of about 12 months, with a range of 6 to 36.

Germline V gene sequence: CDR1 SEHNR, CDR2 FQNEAQ (reference sequence). The germline V and J ends were trimmed by 6 bases and 1 base, with 18 bases remaining between them. The CDR3 runs 16 residues. A few counts support this clone. Its cognate antigen is unknown. Broader study findings: Public clonotypes (which were uncommon) either contracted or remained stable on treatment.

T cells were sequenced at a targeted depth of 1 in 200,000 to 1 in 1 million. TCRdb keeps only in-frame clones here, not all; method: immunoSEQ multiplex PCR. The data hold 20,000 or so clones, with more than 65% observed a single time. The gene calls are TRBV7-9 and TRBJ1-1, with D possibly TRBD1 on 6 matching bases. The sequence derives from a human donor with chronic lymphocytic leukemia. Sequenced here: PBMCs, sampled before ibrutinib treatment. Here the CDR3 DNA reads TGTGCCAGCAGATCACTGGGGGGCGCAGGGAACACTGAAGCTTTCTTT. This codes for CASRSLGGAGNTEAFF.